Listed here are 17 T cell receptor beta chains from one sample, sequenced in a study of blood T cell repertoires in COVID-19. TCRdb's table, derived via immunoSEQ multiplex PCR, lists solely in-frame clones and lacks some. The top ten hold about 5.5% of the sample, which has more than 110,000 clones, approximately 81% seen once. Sequenced: PBMCs or T cells enriched from blood (not recorded which). These TCRs come from a man in his forties or fifties with acute COVID-19.

The CDR3 reads CASSLRIDDTGNQPQHF. CDR3 in DNA: TGTGCCAGCAGCCTAAGAATCGACGACACGGGAAATCAGCCCCAGCATTTT. V and J are TRBV7-2 and TRBJ1-5; D is undetermined. The CDR3 consists of 17 residues. Trimming took 5 bases from V and 4 from J, leaving 21 bases between them. Germline values: CDR1 SGHTA, CDR2 FQGNSA.

This chain links TRBV19 with TRBJ2-7; TRBD2 is a possible D gene (5 bases). CDR1 is LNHDA and CDR2 is SQIVND in the germline V gene (reference sequence). The CDR3 contains 13 residues. V was cut by 3 bases and J by 7 bases, with 13 bases left in between. The CDR3 protein is CASSILNREEQYF. The CDR3 DNA reads as TGTGCCAGTAGTATTTTGAATAGGGAGGAGCAGTACTTC.

This chain connects TRBV3-1 (or the pseudogene TRBV3-2) to TRBJ1-5; unclear D gene. The CDR3 consists of 14 residues. Germline assignment: CDR1 LGHDT and CDR2 YNNKEL (reference sequence). The V and J ends lost 4 bases and 7 bases respectively, with 14 bases between them. In nucleotides, the CDR3 is TGTGCCAGCAGCCCGCGGGGAATACAACAGCCCCAGCATTTT. This gives the protein CASSPRGIQQPQHF.

This sequence joins TRBV6-5 and TRBJ2-2; D is ambiguous. Trimming removed 7 bases at V and 4 bases at J, with 4 bases between. The CDR3 is 11 residues long. Germline lookup yields CDR1 MNHEY and CDR2 SVGAGI. CDR3 coding DNA: TGTGCCAGCACCTCCACCGGGGAGCTGTTTTTT. Its protein is CASTSTGELFF.

This chain uses TRBV7-9 with TRBJ2-7; 10 bases match TRBD2. Germline values: CDR1 SEHNR, CDR2 FQNEAQ (reference sequence). The junction had 9 bases not matched to a gene; V was cut back by 4 bases and J by 6 bases. CDR3 size: 15 residues. The CDR3 DNA reads TGTGCCAGCAGCTCGACAGGGCGACTAGCGGGCGAGCAGTACTTC. Amino acids: CASSSTGRLAGEQYF. Filled out from reference TRBV7-9 and TRBJ2-7, the complete variable domain reads DTGVSQNPRHKITKRGQNVTFRCDPISEHNRLYWYRQTLGQGPEFLTYFQNEAQLEKSRLLSDRFSAERPKGSFSTLEIQRTEQGDSAMYLCASSSTGRLAGEQYFGPGTRLTVT.

The count of this clone is one. The rearrangement uses TRBV11-2 and TRBJ2-7, with a weak D call TRBD1 (6 bases). The CDR3 totals 14 residues. The V gene lost 0 bases and the J gene lost 3 bases, with 9 bases spanning the gap. The germline V gene has CDR1 SGHAT and CDR2 FQNNGV. DNA of the CDR3: TGTGCCAGCAGCTTAGAGCCAGGGGACTACGAGCAGTACTTC. This gives the protein CASSLEPGDYEQYF.

This clone was observed a single time. The chain uses TRBV4-3 and TRBJ1-3, with a tentative D call TRBD1 (6 bases). This CDR3 spans 14 amino acids. Per the germline V gene, CDR1 is LGHNA and CDR2 is YSLEER. Trimming left V 1 base short and J 4 bases short, with 8 bases between. The CDR3 loop reads CASSQGTVGNTIYF. The DNA for the CDR3 is TGCGCCAGCAGCCAAGGGACAGTAGGAAACACCATATATTTT.

This clone was found a few times. The chain links TRBV4-3 to TRBJ2-7; D is unresolved. Trimming pared 3 bases from V and 4 bases from J, leaving 10 bases between. Per the germline V gene, CDR1 is LGHNA and CDR2 is YSLEER. The CDR3 runs 13 residues. CDR3 protein: CASSQRRGYEQYF. The CDR3 nucleotides read TGCGCCAGCAGCCAGCGTCGAGGATACGAGCAGTACTTC.

The chain joins TRBV28 to TRBJ1-2; D ambiguous. This CDR3 is 14 amino acids long. V gave up 8 bases and J gave up 5 bases, with 18 bases separating them. Germline V gene lookup returns CDR1 MDHEN and CDR2 SYDVKM. The CDR3 loop reads CASGLQTLEYGYTF. The CDR3 nucleotides are TGTGCCAGCGGGCTACAGACACTGGAATATGGCTACACCTTC.

The V gene is TRBV28, the J gene TRBJ2-6, with 12 bases matching TRBD1. The CDR3 is 19 amino acids. The germline CDR1 and CDR2 sequences are MDHEN and SYDVKM. V lost 1 base to trimming and J lost 2 bases; unmatched junction nucleotides: 6. The CDR3 DNA reads TGTGCCAGCAGTTTATCTTGGGACAGGGGGCTTACTGGGGCCAACGTCCTGACTTTC. Encoded protein: CASSLSWDRGLTGANVLTF.

This clone was observed a handful of times. The chain is built from TRBV15 and TRBJ2-2; 14 nucleotides align to TRBD2. This CDR3 is 18 amino acids long. With 6 bases clipped from V and 6 bases from J, the junction kept 12 bases outside the gene matches. Germline V gene data show CDR1 as LNHNV and CDR2 as YYDKDF (reference sequence). The CDR3 loop reads CATSASGTSGRRSGELFF. As DNA, the CDR3 is TGTGCCACCAGTGCCTCCGGGACTAGCGGGAGAAGGTCCGGGGAGCTGTTTTTT.

In this sample, this clone turned up once. This chain's CDR3 is CASSLQQGLNQPQHF. CDR3 DNA sequence: TGTGCCAGCAGTCTACAACAGGGGTTGAATCAGCCCCAGCATTTT. The V call is TRBV27, the J call TRBJ1-5; 7 nucleotides match TRBD1. CDR3 length: 15 residues. Per the germline V gene, CDR1 is MNHEY and CDR2 is SMNVEV (reference sequence). The junction had 8 bases not matched to a gene; V was cut back by 5 bases and J by 4 bases.

The chain uses TRBV29-1 and TRBJ2-1; 14 bases are a match to TRBD2. There are 14 residues in the CDR3. V dropped 8 bases and J dropped 8; count of bases not matched to a gene: 8. CDR1 SQVTM and CDR2 ANQGSEA come from the germline V gene. CDR3 bases: TGCAGCACTCGACTAGCGGGAGGGCGAGATGAGCAGTTCTTC. It translates to CSTRLAGGRDEQFF.

This rearrangement joins TRBV28 to TRBJ2-7; 7 nucleotides line up with TRBD2. CDR1 is MDHEN, CDR2 SYDVKM, per germline. The ends lost 5 bases at V and 0 bases at J; junction bases unmatched: 7. CDR3 length: 15 amino acids. In DNA, the CDR3 is TGTGCCAGCAGTACCCGGCGGGGGAGCTCCTACGAGCAGTACTTC. It is translated as CASSTRRGSSYEQYF.

This clone was picked up a small number of times. The chain uses TRBV5-1 and TRBJ2-7; 7 bases fit TRBD2. CDR3 length: 15 amino acids. V lost 0 bases to trimming and J lost 2 bases; unmatched junction nucleotides: 5. The V gene's germline CDR1 is SGHRS and CDR2 YFSETQ. CDR3 residues: CASSLVGGGAYEQYF. DNA for the CDR3: TGCGCCAGCAGCTTGGTAGGCGGGGGAGCCTACGAGCAGTACTTC.

This chain uses TRBV4-1 with TRBJ1-4; no firm D call. CDR3 length: 15 residues. Per the germline V gene, CDR1 is MGHRA and CDR2 is YSYEKL. Trimming pared 1 base from V and 4 bases from J, leaving 10 bases between. This chain's CDR3 is CASSQATVLNEKLFF. CDR3 DNA: TGCGCCAGCAGCCAAGCCACGGTCCTTAATGAAAAACTGTTTTTT.

This chain uses TRBV15 with TRBJ1-2; D call uncertain. The germline V gene has CDR1 LNHNV and CDR2 YYDKDF (reference sequence). Trimming left V 0 bases short and J 4 bases short, with 12 bases between. The CDR3 covers 15 residues. The CDR3 DNA reads TGTGCCACCAGCAGAGATCAGGTAGTCTCCTATGGCTACACCTTC. Its translation is CATSRDQVVSYGYTF.